Ten or more counts support the clone carrying this T cell receptor beta chain. Its specificity is not known. Trimming removed 5 bases from V and 4 bases from J, with 8 bases in between. The CDR3 sequence is 12 residues long. The germline CDR1 and CDR2 sequences are SGHTA and FQGNSA. This entry belongs to a study of CD8+CD57+ T cells in acquired aplastic anemia. All patients picked for sequencing had shown, by flow cytometry, an expansion of CD8+CD57+ cells. Each patient had severe acquired aplastic anemia. Profiles of TCR beta VDJ and CDR3 were generated from a genomic DNA template. MiXCR, run by TCRdb on the reads, gives a single entry per CDR3 protein. The table shows some 160,000 distinct CDR3 sequences, with less than 60% occurring only once. Findings and caveats of the study: Simpson's diversity of CD8+ cells was not significantly different in patients compared with controls.

This sequence originates from a human donor with aplastic anemia. This chain connects TRBV7-2 to TRBJ1-1; D gene unclear. The sample consisted of sorted CD4+, CD8+, or CD8+CD57+ T cells (not recorded which) from PBMCs. CDR3 region: CASSMISTEAFF. The DNA for the CDR3 is TGTGCCAGCAGCATGATAAGCACTGAAGCTTTCTTT.